This TCR beta chain derives from a study of CD8+CD57+ T cells in acquired aplastic anemia. Study-level information: Sorted CD4+ plus CD8+ cells gave DNA averaging roughly 3 ug. Reads per healthy sample averaged around 10 million (CD4+) and 11.0 million (CD8+). Whole-study results and caveats: Found in both controls and patients were some 30 CD8+ CDR3 sequences. Patients were compared with controls for CD8+ Simpson's diversity, and no significant difference emerged.

Ten or more counts support this clonotype. As yet, its antigen is unknown. Trimming pared 6 bases from V and 2 bases from J, leaving 16 bases between. Germline assignment: CDR1 MRHNA and CDR2 SNTAGT. This CDR3 region has 15 residues. Genomic DNA served as template for TCR beta VDJ and CDR3 profiling. MiXCR was run by TCRdb on the reads, yielding one entry per CDR3 protein. The sample holds some 170,000 distinct CDR3 sequences, approximately 40% seen once. J is TRBJ2-5 and V is TRBV6-4; a possible D gene is TRBD1 (5 bases). Sequences were obtained from sorted CD4+, CD8+, or CD8+CD57+ T cells (not recorded which) from PBMCs. The receptor was derived from a human donor in good health. The CDR3 bases are TGTGCCAGCAGGCACAGTCGGACATCACAAGAGACCCAGTACTTC. Protein: CASRHSRTSQETQYF.